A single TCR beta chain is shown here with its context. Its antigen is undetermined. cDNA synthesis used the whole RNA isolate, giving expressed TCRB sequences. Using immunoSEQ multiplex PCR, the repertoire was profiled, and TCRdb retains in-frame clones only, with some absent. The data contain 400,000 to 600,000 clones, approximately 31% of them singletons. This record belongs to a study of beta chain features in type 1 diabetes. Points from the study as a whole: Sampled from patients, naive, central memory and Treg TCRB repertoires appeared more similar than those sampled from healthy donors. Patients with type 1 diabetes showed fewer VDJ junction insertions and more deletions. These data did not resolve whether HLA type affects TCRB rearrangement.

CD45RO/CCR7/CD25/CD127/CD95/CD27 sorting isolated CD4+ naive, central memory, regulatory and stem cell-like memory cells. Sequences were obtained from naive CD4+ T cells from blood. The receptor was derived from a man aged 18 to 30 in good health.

The CDR3 DNA is TGTGCCAGCAGTTTACGGGACAGGGGAGGGGAGCAGTTCTTC. Translating it yields CASSLRDRGGEQFF. This chain uses TRBV28 with TRBJ2-1; 10 positions match TRBD1. V shed 2 bases and J 10 bases; nucleotides not matched to a gene: 5. The germline CDR1 and CDR2 sequences are MDHEN and SYDVKM. The CDR3 runs 14 residues.